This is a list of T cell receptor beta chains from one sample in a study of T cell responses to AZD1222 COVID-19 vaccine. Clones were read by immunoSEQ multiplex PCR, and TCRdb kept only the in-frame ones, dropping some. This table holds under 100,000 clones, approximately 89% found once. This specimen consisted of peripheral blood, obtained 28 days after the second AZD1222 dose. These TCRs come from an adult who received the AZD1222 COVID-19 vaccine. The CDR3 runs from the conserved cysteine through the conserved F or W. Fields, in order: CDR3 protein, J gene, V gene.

CDR3: CASYSSSGSPLHF
J: TRBJ1-6
V: TRBV6-5

CDR3: CATSDLQGAAGNTIYF
J: TRBJ1-3
V: TRBV24-1

CDR3: CASSLDPGTEAFF
J: TRBJ1-1
V: TRBV7-9

CDR3: CASSEQETQYF
J: TRBJ2-5
V: TRBV13

CDR3: CASTDISYEQYF
J: TRBJ2-7
V: TRBV7-9

CDR3: CATSESNQPQHF
J: TRBJ1-5
V: TRBV28

CDR3: CASTIGRFGDTQYF
J: TRBJ2-3
V: TRBV14

CDR3: CASSLRTSGQYF
J: TRBJ2-5
V: TRBV7-9

CDR3: CATSRDSGLNTEAFF
J: TRBJ1-1
V: TRBV15

CDR3: CASSSSSSYEQYF
J: TRBJ2-7
V: TRBV12-3/TRBV12-4

CDR3: CASSRQGGGSLYGYTF
J: TRBJ1-2
V: TRBV6-6

CDR3: CASSLGDYSNQPQHF
J: TRBJ1-5
V: TRBV4-1

CDR3: CASSVGLASYEQYF
J: TRBJ2-7
V: TRBV9

CDR3: CASSQEGGAAFF
J: TRBJ2-1
V: TRBV3-1/TRBV3-2

CDR3: CSADKYGYTF
J: TRBJ1-2
V: TRBV20-1

CDR3: CASSPNRAMDEKLFF
J: TRBJ1-4
V: TRBV3-1/TRBV3-2

CDR3: CASSSAGPTYEQYF
J: TRBJ2-7
V: TRBV11-1

CDR3: CASSPSIDTQYF
J: TRBJ2-3
V: TRBV13

CDR3: CASSLGFTAPNEKLFF
J: TRBJ1-4
V: TRBV7-2

CDR3: CASSANPGTAYGYTF
J: TRBJ1-2
V: TRBV19

CDR3: CASSESGGAWSNEQFF
J: TRBJ2-1
V: TRBV6-1

CDR3: CASSPGSRGRDQPQHF
J: TRBJ1-5
V: TRBV9

CDR3: CASSFLGLAGQETQYF
J: TRBJ2-5
V: TRBV5-1

CDR3: CASSMVGQGKAGELFF
J: TRBJ2-2
V: TRBV19

CDR3: CSVEDRRTGFTDTQYF
J: TRBJ2-3
V: TRBV29-1

CDR3: CASTYGRQGATGELFF
J: TRBJ2-2
V: TRBV5-1

CDR3: CASIERLAGGSTDTQYF
J: TRBJ2-3
V: TRBV23-1

CDR3: CASSIVQGNTEAFF
J: TRBJ1-1
V: TRBV19

CDR3: CATEVSTKNIQYF
J: TRBJ2-4
V: TRBV24-1

CDR3: CAWSPLAGAFEQFF
J: TRBJ2-1
V: TRBV30